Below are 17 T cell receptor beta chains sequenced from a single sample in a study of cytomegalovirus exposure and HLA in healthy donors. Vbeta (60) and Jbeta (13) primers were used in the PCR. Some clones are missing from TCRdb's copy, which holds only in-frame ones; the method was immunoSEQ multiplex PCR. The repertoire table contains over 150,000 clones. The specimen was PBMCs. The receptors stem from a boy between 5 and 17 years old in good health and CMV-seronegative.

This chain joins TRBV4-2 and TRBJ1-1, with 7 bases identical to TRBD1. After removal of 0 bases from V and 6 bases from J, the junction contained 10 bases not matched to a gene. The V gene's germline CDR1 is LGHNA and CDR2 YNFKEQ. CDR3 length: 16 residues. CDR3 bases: TGTGCCAGCAGCCAAGATCTTCAGGGGGGTTTATCTGAAGCTTTCTTT. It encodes CASSQDLQGGLSEAFF.

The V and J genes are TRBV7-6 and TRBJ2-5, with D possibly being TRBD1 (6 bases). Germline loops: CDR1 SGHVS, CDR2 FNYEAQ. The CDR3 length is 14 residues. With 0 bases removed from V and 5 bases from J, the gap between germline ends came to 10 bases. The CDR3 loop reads CASSLAMRGETQYF. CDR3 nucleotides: TGTGCCAGCAGCTTAGCGATGAGGGGGGAGACCCAGTACTTC.

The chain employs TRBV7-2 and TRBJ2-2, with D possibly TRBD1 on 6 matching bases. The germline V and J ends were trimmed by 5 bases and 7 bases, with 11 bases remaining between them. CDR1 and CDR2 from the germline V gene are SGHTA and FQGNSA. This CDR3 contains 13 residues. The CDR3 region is CASSEKGVGELFF. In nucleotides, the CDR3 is TGTGCCAGCAGCGAAAAGGGGGTCGGGGAGCTGTTTTTT.

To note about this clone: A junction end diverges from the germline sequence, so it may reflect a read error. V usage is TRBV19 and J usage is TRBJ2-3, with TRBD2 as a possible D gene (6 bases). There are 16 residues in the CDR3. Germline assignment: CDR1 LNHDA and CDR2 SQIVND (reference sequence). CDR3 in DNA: TGTGCCAGTGCCCAGGCGGCAGCCTCTAGCGCAGATACGCAGTGTTTT. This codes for CASAQAAASSADTQCF.

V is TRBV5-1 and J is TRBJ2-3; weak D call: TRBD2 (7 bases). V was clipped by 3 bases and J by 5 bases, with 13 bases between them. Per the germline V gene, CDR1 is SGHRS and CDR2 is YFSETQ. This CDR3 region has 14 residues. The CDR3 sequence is CASSSGGPGDTQYF. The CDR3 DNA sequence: TGCGCCAGCAGCTCCGGGGGGCCGGGAGATACGCAGTATTTT.

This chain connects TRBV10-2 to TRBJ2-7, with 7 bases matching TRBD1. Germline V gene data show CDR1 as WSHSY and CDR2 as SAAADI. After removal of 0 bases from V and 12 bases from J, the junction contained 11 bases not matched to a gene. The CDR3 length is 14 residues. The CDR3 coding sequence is TGCGCCAGCAGTGAGTCGACAGGGATCGCCCCCCGGTACTTC. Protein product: CASSESTGIAPRYF.

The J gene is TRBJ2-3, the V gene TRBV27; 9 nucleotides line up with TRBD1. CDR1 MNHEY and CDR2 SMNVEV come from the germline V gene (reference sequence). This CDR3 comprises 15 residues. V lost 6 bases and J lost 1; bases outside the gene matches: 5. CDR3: CASSPGTGRTDTQYF. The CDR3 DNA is TGTGCCAGCAGCCCCGGGACAGGGCGCACAGATACGCAGTATTTT.

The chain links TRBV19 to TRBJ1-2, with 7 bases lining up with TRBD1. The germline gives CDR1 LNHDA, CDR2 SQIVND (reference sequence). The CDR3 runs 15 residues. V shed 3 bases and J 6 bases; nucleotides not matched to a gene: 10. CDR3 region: CASSIWGTAPHGYTF. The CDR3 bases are TGTGCCAGTAGTATTTGGGGGACAGCACCACATGGCTACACCTTC.

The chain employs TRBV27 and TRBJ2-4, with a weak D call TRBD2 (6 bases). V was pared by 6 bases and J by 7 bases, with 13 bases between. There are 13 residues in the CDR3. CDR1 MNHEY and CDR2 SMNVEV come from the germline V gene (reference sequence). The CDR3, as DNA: TGTGCCAGCAGCCAGGGCCGGGGGAACATTCAGTACTTC. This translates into CASSQGRGNIQYF.

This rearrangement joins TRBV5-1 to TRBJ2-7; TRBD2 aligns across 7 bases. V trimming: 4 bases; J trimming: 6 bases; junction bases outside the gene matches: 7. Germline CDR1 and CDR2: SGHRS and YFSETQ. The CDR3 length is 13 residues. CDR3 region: CASSGTTSGEQYF. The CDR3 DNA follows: TGCGCCAGCAGCGGGACTACCTCGGGCGAGCAGTACTTC.

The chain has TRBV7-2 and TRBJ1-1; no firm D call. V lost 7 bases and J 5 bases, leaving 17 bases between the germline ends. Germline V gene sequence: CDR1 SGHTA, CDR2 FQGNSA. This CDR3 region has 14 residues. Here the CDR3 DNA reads TGTGCCAGCACCAAAGGTTACCCCGGGACTGAAGCTTTCTTT. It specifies CASTKGYPGTEAFF.

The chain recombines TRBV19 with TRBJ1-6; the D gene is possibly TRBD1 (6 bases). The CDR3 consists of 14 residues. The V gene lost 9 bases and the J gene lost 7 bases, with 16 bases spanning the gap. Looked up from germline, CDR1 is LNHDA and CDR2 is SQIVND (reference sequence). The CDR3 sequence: CASTRDIRNSPLHF. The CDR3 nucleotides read TGTGCCAGCACCCGGGACATAAGAAATTCACCCCTCCACTTT.

CDR3 protein: CASSLESGGMSNQPQHF. Written as DNA, the CDR3 is TGTGCCAGCAGCTTAGAGAGTGGGGGGATGAGCAATCAGCCCCAGCATTTT. This chain connects TRBV11-3 to TRBJ1-5, with a tentative D call TRBD1 (5 bases). V gave up 0 bases and J gave up 1 base, with 13 bases separating them. This CDR3 is 17 amino acids long. Per the germline V gene, CDR1 is SGHNT and CDR2 is YENEEA.

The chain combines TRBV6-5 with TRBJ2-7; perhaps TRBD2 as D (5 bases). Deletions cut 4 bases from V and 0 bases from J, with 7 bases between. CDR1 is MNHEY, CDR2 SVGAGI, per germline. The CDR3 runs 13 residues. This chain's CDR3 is CASSLGSSYEQYF. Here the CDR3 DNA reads TGTGCCAGCAGTTTGGGGAGCTCCTACGAGCAGTACTTC.

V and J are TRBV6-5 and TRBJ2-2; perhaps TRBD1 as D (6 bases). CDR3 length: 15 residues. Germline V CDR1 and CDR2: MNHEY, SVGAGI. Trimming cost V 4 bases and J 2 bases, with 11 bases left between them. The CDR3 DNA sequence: TGTGCCAGCAGTTCCCAGGGGCGAAACACCGGGGAGCTGTTTTTT. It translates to CASSSQGRNTGELFF.

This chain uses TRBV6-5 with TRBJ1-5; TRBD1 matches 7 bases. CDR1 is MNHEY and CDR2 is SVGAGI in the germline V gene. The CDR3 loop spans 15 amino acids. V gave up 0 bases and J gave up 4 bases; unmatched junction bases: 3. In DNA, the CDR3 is TGTGCCAGCAGTTACTCTTGGGACAGAAATCAGCCCCAGCATTTT. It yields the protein CASSYSWDRNQPQHF.

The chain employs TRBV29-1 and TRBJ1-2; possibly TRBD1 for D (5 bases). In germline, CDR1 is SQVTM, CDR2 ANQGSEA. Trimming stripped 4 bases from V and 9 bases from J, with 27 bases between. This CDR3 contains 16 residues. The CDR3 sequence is CSVVFPRAGDLLRYTF. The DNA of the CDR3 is TGCAGCGTTGTATTCCCAAGGGCGGGGGATTTGTTGCGCTACACCTTC.